Included here is one T cell receptor beta chain sequence, with context. These data come from a study of shared clonotypes between healthy human individuals. The assay was immunoSEQ multiplex PCR, and TCRdb's table has in-frame clones only and misses some. The sample has millions of clones, roughly nine tenths seen once. The germline CDR1 and CDR2 sequences are LGHNA and YSLEER. The CDR3 is 16 residues long. J was trimmed by 6 bases and V by 3 bases; bases with no gene match: 6. V and J are TRBV4-3 and TRBJ2-1; the match to TRBD2 covers 12 bases. The sequenced sample was naive CD4+ T cells sorted from blood. The subset: CD45RA+ positively selected. The sequence derives from a man between 18 and 29 years old in good health. The CDR3 region is CASSHYLAGGGNEQFF. The CDR3 coding sequence is TGCGCCAGCAGCCACTATCTAGCGGGAGGGGGCAATGAGCAGTTCTTC.